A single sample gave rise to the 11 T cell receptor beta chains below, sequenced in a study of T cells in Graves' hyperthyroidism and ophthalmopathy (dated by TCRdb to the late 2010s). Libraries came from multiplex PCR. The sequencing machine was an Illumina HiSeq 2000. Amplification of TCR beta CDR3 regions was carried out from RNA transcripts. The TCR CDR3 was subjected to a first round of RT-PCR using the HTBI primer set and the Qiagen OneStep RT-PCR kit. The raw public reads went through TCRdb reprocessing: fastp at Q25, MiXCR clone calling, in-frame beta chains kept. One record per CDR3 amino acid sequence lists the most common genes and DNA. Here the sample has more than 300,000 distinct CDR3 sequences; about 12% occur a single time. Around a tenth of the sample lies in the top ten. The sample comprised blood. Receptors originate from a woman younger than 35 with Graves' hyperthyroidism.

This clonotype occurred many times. The CDR3 region has the DNA TGTGCCAGCAGCCCGAAACAGGATTCCACTGAAGCTTTCTTT. Translation gives CASSPKQDSTEAFF. The rearrangement links TRBV2 to TRBJ1-1; possibly TRBD1 for D (5 bases). This CDR3 is built from 14 residues. CDR1 SNHLY and CDR2 FYNNEI come from the germline V gene. Trimming shortened V by 6 bases and J by 4 bases, and 15 bases separated the two germline ends.

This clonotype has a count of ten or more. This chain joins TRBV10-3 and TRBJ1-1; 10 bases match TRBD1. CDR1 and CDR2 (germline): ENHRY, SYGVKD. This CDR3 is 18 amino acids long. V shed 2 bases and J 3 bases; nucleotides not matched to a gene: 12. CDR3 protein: CAISETRLPGQGYTEAFF. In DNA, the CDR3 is TGTGCCATCAGTGAGACTCGGCTCCCGGGACAGGGGTACACTGAAGCTTTCTTT.

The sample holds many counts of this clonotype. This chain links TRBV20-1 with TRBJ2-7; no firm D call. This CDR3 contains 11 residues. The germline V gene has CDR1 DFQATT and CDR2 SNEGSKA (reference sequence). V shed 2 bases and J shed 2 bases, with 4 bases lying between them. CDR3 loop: CSARKTYEQYF. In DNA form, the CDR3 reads TGCAGTGCTAGAAAAACCTACGAGCAGTACTTC.

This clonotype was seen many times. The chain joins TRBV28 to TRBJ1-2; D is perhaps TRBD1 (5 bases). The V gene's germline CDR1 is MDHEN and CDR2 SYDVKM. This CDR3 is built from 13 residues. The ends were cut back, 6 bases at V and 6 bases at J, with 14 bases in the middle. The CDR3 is CASSPTGSDGYTF. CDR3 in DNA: TGTGCCAGCAGCCCTACAGGATCTGATGGCTACACCTTC.

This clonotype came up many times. CDR3 in amino acids: CASSEGVSLNTGELFF. The CDR3 coding sequence is TGTGCCAGCAGTGAAGGGGTCAGCCTTAACACCGGGGAGCTGTTTTTT. This chain joins TRBV2 and TRBJ2-2, with D unclear. V was trimmed by 1 base and J by 2 bases, leaving 11 bases between them. This CDR3 is built from 16 residues. Germline loops: CDR1 SNHLY, CDR2 FYNNEI.

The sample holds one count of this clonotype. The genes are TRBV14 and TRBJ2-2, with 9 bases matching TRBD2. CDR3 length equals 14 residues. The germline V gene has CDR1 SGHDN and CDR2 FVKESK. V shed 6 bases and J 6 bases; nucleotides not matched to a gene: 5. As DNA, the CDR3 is TGTGCCAGCAGGAATAGCGGGAGCCCCGGGGAGCTGTTTTTT. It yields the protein CASRNSGSPGELFF. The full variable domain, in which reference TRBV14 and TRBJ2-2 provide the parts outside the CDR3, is EAGVTQFPSHSVIEKGQTVTLRCDPISGHDNLYWYRRVMGKEIKFLLHFVKESKQDESGMPNNRFLAERTGGTYSTLKVQPAELEDSGVYFCASRNSGSPGELFFGEGSRLTVL.

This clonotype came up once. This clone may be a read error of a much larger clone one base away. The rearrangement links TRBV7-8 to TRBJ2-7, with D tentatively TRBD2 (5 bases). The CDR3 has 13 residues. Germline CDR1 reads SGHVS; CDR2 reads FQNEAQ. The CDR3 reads CASSLRIDYELYF. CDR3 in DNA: TGTGCCAGCAGCTTACGGATCGACTACGAGCTGTACTTC.

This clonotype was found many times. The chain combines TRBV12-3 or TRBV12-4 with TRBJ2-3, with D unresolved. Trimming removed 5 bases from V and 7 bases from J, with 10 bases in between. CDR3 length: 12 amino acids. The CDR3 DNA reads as TGTGCCAGCAGTCCTGACGCATATACGCAGTATTTT. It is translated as CASSPDAYTQYF.

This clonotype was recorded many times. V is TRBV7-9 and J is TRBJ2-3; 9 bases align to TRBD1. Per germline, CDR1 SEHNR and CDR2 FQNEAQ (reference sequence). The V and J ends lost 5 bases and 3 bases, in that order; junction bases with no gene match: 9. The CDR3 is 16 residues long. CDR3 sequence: CASSPRQGVVTDTQYF. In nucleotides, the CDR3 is TGTGCCAGCAGCCCGCGACAGGGGGTCGTTACAGATACGCAGTATTTT.

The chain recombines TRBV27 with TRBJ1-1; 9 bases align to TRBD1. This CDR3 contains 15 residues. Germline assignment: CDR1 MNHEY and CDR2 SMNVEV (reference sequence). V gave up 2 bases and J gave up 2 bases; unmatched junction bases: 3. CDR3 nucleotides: TGTGCCAGCAGTTTAGGGACAGGGCCCAACACTGAAGCTTTCTTT. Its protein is CASSLGTGPNTEAFF.

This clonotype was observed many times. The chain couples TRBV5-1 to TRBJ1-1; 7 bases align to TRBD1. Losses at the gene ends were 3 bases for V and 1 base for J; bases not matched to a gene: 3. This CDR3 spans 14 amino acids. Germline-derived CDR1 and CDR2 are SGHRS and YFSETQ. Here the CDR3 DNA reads TGCGCCAGCAGCTGGGGGACAGAGAACACTGAAGCTTTCTTT. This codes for CASSWGTENTEAFF.